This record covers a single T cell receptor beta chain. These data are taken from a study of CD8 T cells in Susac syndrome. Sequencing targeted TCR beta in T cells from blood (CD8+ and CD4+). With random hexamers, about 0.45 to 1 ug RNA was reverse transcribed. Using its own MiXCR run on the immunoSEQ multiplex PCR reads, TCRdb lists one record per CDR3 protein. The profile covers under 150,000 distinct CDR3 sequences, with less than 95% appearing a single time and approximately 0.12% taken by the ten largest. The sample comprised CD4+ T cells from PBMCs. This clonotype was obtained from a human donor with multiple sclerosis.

The CDR3 sequence is CSVEAAGGYTF. The CDR3 nucleotides are TGCAGCGTTGAAGCTGCAGGGGGCTACACCTTC. The gene calls are TRBV29-1 and TRBJ1-2; possible D gene TRBD1, 5 bases. The CDR3 is made up of 11 amino acids. From germline, CDR1 is SQVTM and CDR2 ANQGSEA. The V and J ends lost 1 base and 8 bases respectively, with 8 bases between them.